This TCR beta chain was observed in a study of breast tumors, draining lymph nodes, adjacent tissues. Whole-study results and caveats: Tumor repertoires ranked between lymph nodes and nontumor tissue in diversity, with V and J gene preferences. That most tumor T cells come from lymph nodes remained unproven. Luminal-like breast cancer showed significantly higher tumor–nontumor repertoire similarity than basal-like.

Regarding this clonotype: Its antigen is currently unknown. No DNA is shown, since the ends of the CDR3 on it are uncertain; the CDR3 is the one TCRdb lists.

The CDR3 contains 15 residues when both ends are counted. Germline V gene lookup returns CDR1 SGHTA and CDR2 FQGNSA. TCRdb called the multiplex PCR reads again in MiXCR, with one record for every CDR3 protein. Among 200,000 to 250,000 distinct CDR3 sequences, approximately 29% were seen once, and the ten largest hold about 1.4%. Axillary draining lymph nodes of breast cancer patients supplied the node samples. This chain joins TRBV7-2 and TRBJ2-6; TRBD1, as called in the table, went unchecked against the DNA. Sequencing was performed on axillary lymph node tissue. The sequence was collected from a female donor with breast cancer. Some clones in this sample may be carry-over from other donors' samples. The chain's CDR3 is CASMGWGPGASVLTF.